The 22 T cell receptor beta chains presented below share a single source sample, sequenced in a study of shared T cell receptors in the human thymus. Repertoires were generated with immunoSEQ multiplex PCR, while TCRdb's copy carries only in-frame clones and drops some. Here the sample spans some 760,000 clones, 75% to 90% being singletons. This sample also appeared in a second study, on human thymus T cells.

The specimen sequenced was thymocytes. The source of these receptors is a girl under two years old with a congenital heart defect.

V usage is TRBV6-5 and J usage is TRBJ2-2; 10 bases map to TRBD1. The CDR3 has 14 amino acids. CDR1 and CDR2 from the germline V gene are MNHEY and SVGAGI. V shed 6 bases and J 6 bases; nucleotides not matched to a gene: 4. This CDR3 is CASRGTGVAGELFF. CDR3 bases: TGTGCCAGCAGAGGGACAGGGGTGGCCGGGGAGCTGTTTTTT.

The chain couples TRBV27 to TRBJ1-1; D remains unclear. The ends were cut back, 7 bases at V and 4 bases at J, with 7 bases in the middle. CDR1 and CDR2 from the germline V gene are MNHEY and SMNVEV (reference sequence). The CDR3 covers 11 residues. The CDR3, as DNA: TGTGCCAGCAAACGGGGCACTGAAGCTTTCTTT. Translation gives CASKRGTEAFF.

This clone was counted a single time. V gene TRBV11-2 combines with J gene TRBJ1-3, with 11 bases fitting TRBD1. Germline V gene lookup returns CDR1 SGHAT and CDR2 FQNNGV. The CDR3 spans 15 residues. With 4 bases clipped from V and 3 bases from J, the junction kept 2 bases outside the gene matches. For the CDR3, the DNA is TGTGCCAGCAGCTCTGGGACAGGGGGTGGAAACACCATATATTTT. It encodes CASSSGTGGGNTIYF.

The chain couples TRBV28 to TRBJ1-6; 9 bases map to TRBD1. Germline V gene data show CDR1 as MDHEN and CDR2 as SYDVKM. The V gene end was trimmed by 2 bases and the J gene end by 7 bases; junction bases not matched to a gene: 6. The CDR3 length is 16 residues. CDR3 in amino acids: CASSLEVGTGNSPLHF. Written as DNA, the CDR3 is TGTGCCAGCAGTTTAGAAGTTGGGACAGGGAATTCACCCCTCCACTTT.

This clone was seen just once. This rearrangement joins TRBV4-2 to TRBJ2-2; 7 positions match TRBD2. The CDR3 runs to 16 residues. Trimming removed 0 bases from V and 7 bases from J; junction bases left unmatched: 8. Germline V gene lookup returns CDR1 LGHNA and CDR2 YNFKEQ. The CDR3 reads CASSQEGRERDGELFF. The DNA for the CDR3 is TGTGCCAGCAGCCAAGAAGGCCGGGAGCGGGACGGGGAGCTGTTTTTT.

This clone has just a few counts. V gene TRBV4-3 combines with J gene TRBJ1-6; D possibly corresponds to TRBD1 (6 bases). The CDR3 has 16 residues. V dropped 0 bases and J dropped 6 bases, with 12 bases sitting between them. Germline lookup yields CDR1 LGHNA and CDR2 YSLEER. CDR3 nucleotides: TGCGCCAGCAGCCAAGAAACGGGAGGGGGTAATTCACCCCTCCACTTT. Translation gives CASSQETGGGNSPLHF.

The chain uses TRBV7-2 and TRBJ1-2; 7 nucleotides agree with TRBD1. The CDR3 has 17 residues. The trim removed 5 bases at V and 10 bases at J, leaving 22 bases unmatched. CDR1 SGHTA and CDR2 FQGNSA come from the germline V gene. Here the CDR3 DNA reads TGTGCCAGCAGCCAGGGGGGCCGGGGTAGGATCTTCTTTGACTACACCTTC. Its translation is CASSQGGRGRIFFDYTF.

The rearrangement joins TRBV27 to TRBJ2-7; tentative D call: TRBD2 (6 bases). The CDR3 is 14 residues long. The V end was cut by 5 bases, the J end by 4 bases, with 15 bases between. Germline assignment: CDR1 MNHEY and CDR2 SMNVEV (reference sequence). CDR3 loop: CASSPSRGSYEQYF. The CDR3 DNA sequence: TGTGCCAGCAGTCCGTCGCGGGGTTCTTACGAGCAGTACTTC.

The chain uses TRBV14 and TRBJ2-1, with D tentatively TRBD2 (6 bases). Trimming removed 0 bases at V and 5 bases at J, with 8 bases between. The CDR3 length is 14 residues. Germline assignment: CDR1 SGHDN and CDR2 FVKESK. CDR3 sequence (DNA): TGTGCCAGCAGCCAAGATTCGGGGGACAATGAGCAGTTCTTC. Encoded protein: CASSQDSGDNEQFF.

The gene calls are TRBV13 and TRBJ1-2; 8 bases align to TRBD1. The CDR3 consists of 15 residues. Trimming cost V 7 bases and J 8 bases; bases outside gene matches: 15. CDR1 and CDR2 (germline): PRHDT, FYEKMQ (reference sequence). The DNA of the CDR3 is TGTGCCAGCATCGGAAGGACAGGACAGGGTGCGGGCTACACCTTC. Its protein product is CASIGRTGQGAGYTF.

CDR3 sequence reads: CASSSWNTEAFF. Here the CDR3 DNA reads TGTGCCAGTAGTTCCTGGAACACTGAAGCTTTCTTT. The chain has TRBV19 and TRBJ1-1; D uncertain. CDR3 length: 12 residues. The V end was cut by 5 bases, the J end by 1 base, with 5 bases between. Germline lookup yields CDR1 LNHDA and CDR2 SQIVND (reference sequence).

The rearrangement links TRBV28 to TRBJ2-1, with a weak D call TRBD2 (6 bases). The V end lost 7 bases, the J end lost 8 bases, and 15 bases lay between the germline ends. Per the germline V gene, CDR1 is MDHEN and CDR2 is SYDVKM. The CDR3 has 13 residues. DNA of the CDR3: TGTGCCAGCAATGAGGGGCCGGGGGATGAGCAGTTCTTC. Protein product: CASNEGPGDEQFF.

This clone came up once. The genes are TRBV9 and TRBJ2-5; D unclear. With 0 bases removed from V and 5 bases from J, the gap between germline ends came to 11 bases. Germline values: CDR1 SGDLS, CDR2 YYNGEE. CDR3 length: 14 residues. The CDR3 here is CASSVGVTGETQYF. CDR3 coding DNA: TGTGCCAGCAGCGTAGGGGTTACGGGTGAGACCCAGTACTTC.

The chain has TRBV11-2 and TRBJ1-4; 10 nucleotides align to TRBD1. V gave up 6 bases and J gave up 7 bases; unmatched junction bases: 5. The CDR3 spans 14 residues. Germline V CDR1 and CDR2: SGHAT, FQNNGV. The DNA for the CDR3 is TGTGCCAGCAGTGGGACAGGGGTGGTTGAAAAACTGTTTTTT. This sequence encodes CASSGTGVVEKLFF.

This chain joins TRBV4-1 and TRBJ2-7; 16 nucleotides match TRBD2. The CDR3 covers 18 residues. CDR1 is MGHRA and CDR2 is YSYEKL in the germline V gene. V dropped 2 bases and J dropped 3; count of bases not matched to a gene: 7. The DNA for the CDR3 is TGCGCCAGCAGCCAAACCCCGGGACTAGCGGGGGGGGACTACGAGCAGTACTTC. Residues: CASSQTPGLAGGDYEQYF.

The chain recombines TRBV6-4 with TRBJ2-1; 8 nucleotides agree with TRBD2. Germline CDR1 reads MRHNA; CDR2 reads SNTAGT. This CDR3 contains 17 residues. J was trimmed by 3 bases and V by 2 bases; bases with no gene match: 9. The CDR3 loop reads CASSDRPSGLDYNEQFF. The CDR3 bases are TGTGCCAGCAGTGACCGTCCTTCGGGACTAGACTACAATGAGCAGTTCTTC.

The rearrangement joins TRBV28 to TRBJ1-1; D is uncertain. The CDR3 sequence is 16 residues long. Per germline, CDR1 MDHEN and CDR2 SYDVKM. V dropped 4 bases and J dropped 1 base, with 16 bases sitting between them. CDR3 in DNA: TGTGCCAGCAGTTCTGCCGCGGGGTTAGGGAACACTGAAGCTTTCTTT. As protein: CASSSAAGLGNTEAFF.

The J gene is TRBJ1-2, the V gene TRBV2; 7 positions match TRBD1. This CDR3 spans 22 amino acids. V was pared by 2 bases and J by 3 bases, with 27 bases of the junction left unmatched. Germline values: CDR1 SNHLY, CDR2 FYNNEI. The CDR3 sequence is CASSEFRKQGSRGTAPYYGYTF. The CDR3 nucleotides read TGTGCCAGCAGTGAATTCCGAAAACAGGGGTCTAGGGGTACCGCCCCCTACTATGGCTACACCTTC.

The chain joins TRBV6-5 to TRBJ1-2; D uncertain. Trimming cost V 0 bases and J 5 bases, with 13 bases left between them. Germline CDR1 is MNHEY and CDR2 is SVGAGI. The CDR3 covers 15 residues. The CDR3 protein is CASSYSDSPLYGYTF. The CDR3 DNA reads TGTGCCAGCAGTTACTCCGACTCACCGTTGTATGGCTACACCTTC.

This clone was seen more than once but under ten times. This chain uses TRBV5-6 with TRBJ2-3; TRBD1 aligns across 8 bases. With V trimmed by 2 bases and J by 1 base, 0 bases remained unmatched. The CDR3 loop spans 14 amino acids. Germline assignment: CDR1 SGHDT and CDR2 YYEEEE. The CDR3 sequence is CASSFRGRTDTQYF. DNA of the CDR3: TGTGCCAGCAGCTTCAGGGGGCGCACAGATACGCAGTATTTT.

The chain uses TRBV4-1 and TRBJ2-4; 8 bases are a match to TRBD1. Germline V gene sequence: CDR1 MGHRA, CDR2 YSYEKL. V shed 4 bases and J 2 bases; nucleotides not matched to a gene: 7. The length of the CDR3 is 16 residues. CDR3 bases: TGCGCCAGCAGCCCACAACGACAGGGGACCAAAAACATTCAGTACTTC. Protein product: CASSPQRQGTKNIQYF.

This CDR3 reads CASSKGPKGMDTEAFF. As DNA, the CDR3 is TGCGCCAGCAGCAAAGGGCCGAAGGGGATGGACACTGAAGCTTTCTTT. The chain is built from TRBV4-3 and TRBJ1-1; maybe TRBD1 (5 bases). This CDR3 is built from 16 residues. The germline gives CDR1 LGHNA, CDR2 YSLEER. V was pared by 5 bases and J by 3 bases, with 19 bases between.